The T cell receptor (beta chain) under discussion was sequenced for a study of blood T cells in healthy people across ages. With regard to this clonotype: Its target is not known.

In germline, CDR1 is KGHDR, CDR2 SFDVKD. J was trimmed by 0 bases and V by 3 bases; bases with no gene match: 4. The CDR3 extends over 15 amino acids. Through a sample-barcoded 5' primer and a J-beta primer mix, a second PCR was run for roughly 7 to 11 cycles. A 12-random-nucleotide template-switch adaptor tagged each cDNA molecule. TCRdb re-called the 5' RACE reads with MiXCR, one entry per CDR3 protein. The data contain about 1,400,000 distinct CDR3 sequences, 42% of them singletons. Overall study findings and caveats: Long-lived and aged donors differed, with more naive CD4+ cells and higher diversity in the long-lived.

The receptor was isolated from a woman between 18 and 29 years old in good health. The chain employs TRBV24-1 and TRBJ2-7; TRBD1 matches 7 bases. Material for sequencing was blood. The CDR3 DNA is TGTGCCACCAGTGATCCCGGACAGGACTCCTACGAGCAGTACTTC. It codes for CATSDPGQDSYEQYF.